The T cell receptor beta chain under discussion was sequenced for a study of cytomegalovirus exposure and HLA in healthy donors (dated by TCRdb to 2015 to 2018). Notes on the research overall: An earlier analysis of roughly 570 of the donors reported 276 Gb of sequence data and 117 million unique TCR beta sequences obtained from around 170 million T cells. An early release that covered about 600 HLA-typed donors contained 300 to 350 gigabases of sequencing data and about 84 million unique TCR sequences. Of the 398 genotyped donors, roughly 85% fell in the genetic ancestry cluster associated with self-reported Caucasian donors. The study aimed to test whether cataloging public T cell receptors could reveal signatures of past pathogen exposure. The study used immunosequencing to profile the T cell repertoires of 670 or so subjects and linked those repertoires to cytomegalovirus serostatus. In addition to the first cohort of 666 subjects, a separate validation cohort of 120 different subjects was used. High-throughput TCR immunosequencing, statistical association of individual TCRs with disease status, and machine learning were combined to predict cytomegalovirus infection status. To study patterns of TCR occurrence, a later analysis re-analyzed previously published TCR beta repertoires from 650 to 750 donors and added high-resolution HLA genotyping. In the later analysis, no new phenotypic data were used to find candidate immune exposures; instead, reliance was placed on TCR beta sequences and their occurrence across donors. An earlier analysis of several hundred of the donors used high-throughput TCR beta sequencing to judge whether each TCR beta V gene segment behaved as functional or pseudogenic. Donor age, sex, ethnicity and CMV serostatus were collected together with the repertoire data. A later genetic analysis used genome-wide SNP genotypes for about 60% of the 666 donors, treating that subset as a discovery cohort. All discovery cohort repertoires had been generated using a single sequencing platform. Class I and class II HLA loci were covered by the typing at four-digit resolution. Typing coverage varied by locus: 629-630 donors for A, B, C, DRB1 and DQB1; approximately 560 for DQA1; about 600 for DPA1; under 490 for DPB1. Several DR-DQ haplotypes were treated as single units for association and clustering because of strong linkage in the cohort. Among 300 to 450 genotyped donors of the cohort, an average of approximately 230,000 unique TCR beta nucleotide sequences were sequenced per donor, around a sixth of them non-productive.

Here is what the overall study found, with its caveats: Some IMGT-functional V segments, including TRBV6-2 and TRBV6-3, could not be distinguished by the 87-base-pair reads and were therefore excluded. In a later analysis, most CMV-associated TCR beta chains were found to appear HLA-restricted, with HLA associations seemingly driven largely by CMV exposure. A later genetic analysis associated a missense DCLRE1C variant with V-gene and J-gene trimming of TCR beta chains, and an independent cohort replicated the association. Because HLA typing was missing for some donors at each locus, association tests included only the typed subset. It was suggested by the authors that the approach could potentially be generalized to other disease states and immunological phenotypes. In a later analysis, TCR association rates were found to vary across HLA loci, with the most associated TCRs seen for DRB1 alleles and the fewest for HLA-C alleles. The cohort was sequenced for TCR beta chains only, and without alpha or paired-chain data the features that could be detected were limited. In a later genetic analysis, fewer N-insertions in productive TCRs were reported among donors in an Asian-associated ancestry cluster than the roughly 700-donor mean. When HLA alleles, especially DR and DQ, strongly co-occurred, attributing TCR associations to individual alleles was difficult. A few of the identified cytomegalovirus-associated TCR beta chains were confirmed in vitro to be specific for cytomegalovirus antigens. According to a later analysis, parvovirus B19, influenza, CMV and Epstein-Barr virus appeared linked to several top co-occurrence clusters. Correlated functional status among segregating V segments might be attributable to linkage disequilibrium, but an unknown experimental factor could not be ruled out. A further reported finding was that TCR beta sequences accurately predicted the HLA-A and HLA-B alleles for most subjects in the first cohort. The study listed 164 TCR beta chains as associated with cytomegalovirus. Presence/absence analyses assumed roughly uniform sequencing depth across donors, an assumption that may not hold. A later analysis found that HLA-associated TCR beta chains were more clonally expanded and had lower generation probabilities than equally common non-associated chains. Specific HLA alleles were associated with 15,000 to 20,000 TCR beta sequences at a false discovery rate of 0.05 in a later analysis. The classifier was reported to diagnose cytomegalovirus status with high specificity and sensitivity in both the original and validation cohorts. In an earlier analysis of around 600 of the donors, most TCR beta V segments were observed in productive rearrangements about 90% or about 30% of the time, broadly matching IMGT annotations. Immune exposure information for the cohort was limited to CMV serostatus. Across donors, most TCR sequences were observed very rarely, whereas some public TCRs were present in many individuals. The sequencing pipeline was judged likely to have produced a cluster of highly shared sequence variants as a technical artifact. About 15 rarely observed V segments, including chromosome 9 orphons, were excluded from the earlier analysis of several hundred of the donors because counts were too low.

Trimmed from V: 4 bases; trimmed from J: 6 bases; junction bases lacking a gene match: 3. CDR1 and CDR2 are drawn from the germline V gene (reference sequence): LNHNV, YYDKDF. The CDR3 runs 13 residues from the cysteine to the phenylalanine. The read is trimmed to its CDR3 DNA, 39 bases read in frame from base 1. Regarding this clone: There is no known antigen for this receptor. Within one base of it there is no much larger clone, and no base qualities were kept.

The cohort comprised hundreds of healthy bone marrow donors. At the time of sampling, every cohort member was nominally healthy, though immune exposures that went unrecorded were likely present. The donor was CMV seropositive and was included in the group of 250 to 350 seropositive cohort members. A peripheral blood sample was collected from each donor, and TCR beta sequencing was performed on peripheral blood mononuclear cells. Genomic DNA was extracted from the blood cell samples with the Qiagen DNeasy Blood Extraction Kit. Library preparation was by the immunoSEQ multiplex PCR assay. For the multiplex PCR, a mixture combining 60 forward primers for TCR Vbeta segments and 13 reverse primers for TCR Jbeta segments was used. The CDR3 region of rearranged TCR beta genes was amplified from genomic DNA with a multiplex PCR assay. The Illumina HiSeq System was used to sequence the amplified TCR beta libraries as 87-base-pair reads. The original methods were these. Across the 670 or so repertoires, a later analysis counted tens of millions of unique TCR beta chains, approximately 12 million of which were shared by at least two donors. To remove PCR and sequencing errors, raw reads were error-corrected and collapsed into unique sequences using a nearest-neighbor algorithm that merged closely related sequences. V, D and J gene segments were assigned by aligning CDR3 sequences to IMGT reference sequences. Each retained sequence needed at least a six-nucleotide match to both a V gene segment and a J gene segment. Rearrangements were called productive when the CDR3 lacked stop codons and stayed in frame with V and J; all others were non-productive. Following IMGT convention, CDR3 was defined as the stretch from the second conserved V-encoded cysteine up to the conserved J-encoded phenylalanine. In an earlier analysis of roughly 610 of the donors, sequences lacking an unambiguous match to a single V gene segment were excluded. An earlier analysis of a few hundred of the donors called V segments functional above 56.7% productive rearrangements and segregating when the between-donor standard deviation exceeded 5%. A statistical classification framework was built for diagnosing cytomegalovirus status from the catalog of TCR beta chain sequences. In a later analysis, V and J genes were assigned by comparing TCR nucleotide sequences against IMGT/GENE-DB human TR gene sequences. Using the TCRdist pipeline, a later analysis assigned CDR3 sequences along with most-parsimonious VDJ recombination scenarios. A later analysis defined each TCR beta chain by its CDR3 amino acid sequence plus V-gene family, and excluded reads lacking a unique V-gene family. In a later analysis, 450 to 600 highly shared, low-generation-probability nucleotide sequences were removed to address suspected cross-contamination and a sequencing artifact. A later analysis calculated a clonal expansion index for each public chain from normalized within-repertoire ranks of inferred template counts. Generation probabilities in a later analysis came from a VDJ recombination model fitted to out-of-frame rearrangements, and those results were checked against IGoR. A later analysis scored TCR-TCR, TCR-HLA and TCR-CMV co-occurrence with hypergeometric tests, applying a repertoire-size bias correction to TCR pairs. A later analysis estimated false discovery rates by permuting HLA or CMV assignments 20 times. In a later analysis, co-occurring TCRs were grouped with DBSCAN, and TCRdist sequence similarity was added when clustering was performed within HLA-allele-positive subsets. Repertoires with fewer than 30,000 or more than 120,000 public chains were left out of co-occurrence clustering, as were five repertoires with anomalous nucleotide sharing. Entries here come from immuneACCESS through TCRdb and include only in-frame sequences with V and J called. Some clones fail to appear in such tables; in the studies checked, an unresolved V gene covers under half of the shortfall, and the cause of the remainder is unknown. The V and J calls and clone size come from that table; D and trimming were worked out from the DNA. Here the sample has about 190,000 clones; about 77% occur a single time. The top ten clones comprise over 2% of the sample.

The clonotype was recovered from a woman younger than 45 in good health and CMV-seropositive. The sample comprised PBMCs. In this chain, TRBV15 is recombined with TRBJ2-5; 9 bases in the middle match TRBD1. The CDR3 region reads CATSTGQGKTQYF. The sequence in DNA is TGTGCCACCAGCACAGGACAGGGGAAGACCCAGTACTTC.